This T cell receptor (beta chain) was captured in a study of blood T cell repertoires in COVID-19. Germline CDR1 is LGHDT and CDR2 is YNNKEL (reference sequence). Losses at the gene ends were 2 bases for V and 6 bases for J; bases not matched to a gene: 7. CDR3 size: 16 residues. Measured with immunoSEQ multiplex PCR; TCRdb has only the in-frame clones, and not every one. The top ten clones hold around 6.2% of a sample with 140,000 or so clones, about 85% of them seen once. This receptor was obtained from a woman aged 40 to 50 who had recovered from COVID-19. This chain links TRBV3-1 (or the pseudogene TRBV3-2) with TRBJ2-3; 11 nucleotides line up with TRBD2. Sequenced input: PBMCs or T cells enriched from blood (not recorded which). The CDR3 region is CASSQTSGSSGDTQYF. In DNA form, the CDR3 reads TGTGCCAGCAGCCAAACTAGCGGGAGCTCTGGGGATACGCAGTATTTT.